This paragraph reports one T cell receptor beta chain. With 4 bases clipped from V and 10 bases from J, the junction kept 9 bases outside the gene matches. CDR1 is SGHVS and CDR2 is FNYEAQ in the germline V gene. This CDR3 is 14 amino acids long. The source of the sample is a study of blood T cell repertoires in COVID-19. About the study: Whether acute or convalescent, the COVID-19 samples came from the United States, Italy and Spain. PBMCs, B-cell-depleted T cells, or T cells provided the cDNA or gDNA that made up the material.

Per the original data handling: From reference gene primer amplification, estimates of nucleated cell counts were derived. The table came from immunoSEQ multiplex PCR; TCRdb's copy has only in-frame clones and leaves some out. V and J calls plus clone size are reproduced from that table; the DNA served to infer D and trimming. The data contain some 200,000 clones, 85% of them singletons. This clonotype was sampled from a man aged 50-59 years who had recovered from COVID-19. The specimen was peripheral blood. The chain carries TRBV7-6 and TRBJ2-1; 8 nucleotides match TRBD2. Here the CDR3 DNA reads TGTGCCAGCAGCTATCAGGGCAGCGGGAGAGAGCAGTTCTTC. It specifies CASSYQGSGREQFF.